Listed here are 5 T cell receptor beta chains from one sample, sequenced in a study of shared clonotypes between healthy human individuals. Naivety among CD8 cells was defined by CD45RO negativity and positive CCR7 selection, thereby excluding terminally differentiated effector memory CD45RA+ cells. TCRdb's table, derived via immunoSEQ multiplex PCR, lists solely in-frame clones and lacks some. The sample shows roughly 1,800,000 clones, approximately 95% of them seen only once. Sequenced sample: naive CD8+ T cells sorted from blood. These receptors all stem from a man in his late teens or twenties in good health.

The chain couples TRBV2 to TRBJ1-2; D remains unclear. The CDR3 is made up of 13 amino acids. Germline values: CDR1 SNHLY, CDR2 FYNNEI. V gave up 1 base and J gave up 4 bases, with 7 bases separating them. This CDR3 reads CASSEGDVYGYTF. Here the CDR3 DNA reads TGTGCCAGCAGTGAAGGAGACGTCTATGGCTACACCTTC.

The chain carries TRBV28 and TRBJ1-2, with D maybe TRBD1 (5 bases). This CDR3 comprises 15 residues. Germline CDR1 is MDHEN and CDR2 is SYDVKM. With 5 bases removed from V and 0 bases from J, the gap between germline ends came to 13 bases. The CDR3 DNA reads TGTGCCAGCAGTGGGGCGGGGGAAGCTAACTATGGCTACACCTTC. Protein: CASSGAGEANYGYTF.

This chain joins TRBV7-8 and TRBJ2-7; 7 bases match TRBD2. CDR3 length: 14 amino acids. Trimming removed 2 bases from V and 4 bases from J; junction bases left unmatched: 5. Germline V CDR1 and CDR2: SGHVS, FQNEAQ. The CDR3, as DNA: TGTGCCAGCAGCTTAAGCGGGACCGATTACGAGCAGTACTTC. It specifies CASSLSGTDYEQYF.

This clone was seen more than once but under ten times. This sequence joins TRBV27 and TRBJ1-5; D is ambiguous. The germline gives CDR1 MNHEY, CDR2 SMNVEV (reference sequence). Trimming removed 1 base at V and 5 bases at J, with 15 bases between. The CDR3 length is 16 residues. The CDR3 bases are TGTGCCAGCAGTTTATTGGGAGAAGATGGATATCAGCCCCAGCATTTT. Protein sequence: CASSLLGEDGYQPQHF.

The CDR3 region is CASSKAERTDTQYF. DNA of the CDR3: TGTGCCAGTAGTAAAGCGGAGAGAACAGATACGCAGTATTTT. This chain links TRBV19 with TRBJ2-3, with D perhaps TRBD2 (5 bases). Trimming cost V 4 bases and J 3 bases, with 11 bases left between them. Germline V lookup: CDR1 LNHDA, CDR2 SQIVND (reference sequence). CDR3 length equals 14 residues.